Listed below are T cell receptor beta chains from one sample, sequenced in a study of cytomegalovirus exposure and HLA in healthy donors. Sequenced by immunoSEQ multiplex PCR; TCRdb stores in-frame clones only, minus some. This sample has approximately 100,000 clones, with about 68% found just once. Input material: PBMCs. Every receptor here comes from a male donor in good health and CMV-seropositive. Both conserved end residues are part of each CDR3. The order of the fields is D gene, J gene, clone size, V gene, CDR3 DNA, CDR3 protein. D genes are given only for firm matches. Size values are once, few and many counts, or a class for expanded clones, and some rows have none.

. | TRBJ2-3 | . | TRBV6-5 | TGTGCCAGCAGCCGGGGGAGATCAGATACGCAGTATTTT | CASSRGRSDTQYF
. | TRBJ1-1 | . | TRBV6-6 | TGTGCCAGCAGTTACGGGGGAGGGAACACTGAAGCTTTCTTT | CASSYGGGNTEAFF
. | TRBJ1-2 | . | TRBV5-4 | TGTGCCAGCAGCCTGAGGGGGGGCGGCTATGGCTACACCTTC | CASSLRGGGYGYTF
. | TRBJ2-5 | . | TRBV6-5 | TGTGCCAGCAGTTACTCGATCGTGCGGGGAGAGACCCAGTACTTC | CASSYSIVRGETQYF
TRBD1 | TRBJ1-2 | . | TRBV28 | TGTGCCAGCAGTTCGGACAGGGGGATCTATGGCTACACCTTC | CASSSDRGIYGYTF
TRBD2 | TRBJ2-3 | . | TRBV7-2 | TGTGCCAGCAGCTTTACTAGCGGGGGGGTGGCAGATACGCAGTATTTT | CASSFTSGGVADTQYF
. | TRBJ1-1 | . | TRBV30 | TGTGCCTGGAGTGCCAGGGGACGGAGCGGAGCTTTCTTT | CAWSARGRSGAFF
. | TRBJ1-1 | . | TRBV10-2 | TGCGCCAGCATCGCAGGATATGGGCAGGGAACTGAAGCTTTCTTT | CASIAGYGQGTEAFF
. | TRBJ2-3 | few | TRBV5-1 | TGCGCCAGCAGCTTGGGCCTGGCAGTTAGCACAGATACGCAGTATTTT | CASSLGLAVSTDTQYF
. | TRBJ1-4 | few | TRBV7-8 | TGTGCCAGCAGCCGGACAGATACAACTAATGAAAAACTGTTTTTT | CASSRTDTTNEKLFF
. | TRBJ2-5 | . | TRBV25-1 | TGTGCCAGCAGCCTCACTAAGTTAGCAGAGAAACAAGAGACCCAGTACTTC | CASSLTKLAEKQETQYF
. | TRBJ1-2 | . | TRBV6-1 | TGTGCCAGCAGTGAAACCTGGGGCACTAACTATGGCTACACCTTC | CASSETWGTNYGYTF
. | TRBJ1-1 | . | TRBV5-1 | TGCGCCAGCAGCCCTGGGGGCAGGAACACTGAAGCTTTCTTT | CASSPGGRNTEAFF
TRBD1 | TRBJ2-7 | . | TRBV19 | TGTGCCAGTAGTCCCGGACAGGACGAGCAGTACTTC | CASSPGQDEQYF
. | TRBJ1-5 | . | TRBV7-3 | TGTGCCAGCAGCTTGGAGGTAGGCGGGCCCCAGCATTTT | CASSLEVGGPQHF
TRBD1 | TRBJ1-1 | few | TRBV9 | TGTGCCAGCAGGACGTCTGACAGGGCGTACACTGAAGCTTTCTTT | CASRTSDRAYTEAFF
. | TRBJ2-7 | . | TRBV7-6 | TGTGCCAGCAGCTCTTACCGGAGGGGTGGCGAGCAGTACTTC | CASSSYRRGGEQYF
. | TRBJ2-7 | . | TRBV2 | TGTGCCAGCTTGCAGGGCGTCGACGAGCAGTACTTC | CASLQGVDEQYF
. | TRBJ2-5 | . | TRBV5-6 | TGTGCCAGCAGCTCATTAGCGGCTCAAGAGACCCAGTACTTC | CASSSLAAQETQYF
TRBD2 | TRBJ2-3 | once | TRBV13 | TGTGCCAGCAGTTCAAACCGGTTCTTCCCGCGGACTAGCGGGGGGGGCACAGATACGCAGTATTTT | CASSSNRFFPRTSGGGTDTQYF
. | TRBJ2-1 | . | TRBV5-6 | TGTGCCAGCAGCTTGGCCGCGTGGCAGAGGGGGATCTCCAATGAGCAGTTCTTC | CASSLAAWQRGISNEQFF
TRBD1 | TRBJ1-6 | . | TRBV7-8 | TGTGCCAGCAGCTTACAGGGGGAAAATAATTCACCCCTCCACTTT | CASSLQGENNSPLHF
TRBD1 | TRBJ2-7 | . | TRBV27 | TGTGCCAGCAGTCCTCTGGGACAGGGGGCCTCCTACGAGCAGTACTTC | CASSPLGQGASYEQYF
TRBD1 | TRBJ1-6 | . | TRBV30 | TGTGCCTGGAAGGCAGGGGGTTCACCCCTCCACTTT | CAWKAGGSPLHF
. | TRBJ1-1 | . | TRBV29-1 | TGCAGCGCCGGTGGGAGTTGTGAAGCTTTCTTT | CSAGGSCEAFF
TRBD1 | TRBJ2-7 | . | TRBV30 | TGTGCCTGGACGGACAGGGGTTACGAGCAGTACTTC | CAWTDRGYEQYF
TRBD2 | TRBJ2-5 | . | TRBV9 | TGTGCCAGCAGCGCCGGGACTACGGAGACCCAGTACTTC | CASSAGTTETQYF
. | TRBJ2-7 | . | TRBV19 | TGTGCCAGTAGTCTCCGGGAGCCGGGTACCTACGAGCAGTACTTC | CASSLREPGTYEQYF
. | TRBJ2-7 | few | TRBV28 | TGTGCCAGCAGTCTCTTAAACTACGAGCAGTACTTC | CASSLLNYEQYF
. | TRBJ2-7 | . | TRBV6-5 | TGTGCCAGCAGTTACTCGACGGTCAGGGGCACCTACGAGCAGTACTTC | CASSYSTVRGTYEQYF
. | TRBJ1-2 | . | TRBV30 | TGTGCCCGTCTTAAGGGGTATGGCTACACCTTC | CARLKGYGYTF
. | TRBJ1-2 | . | TRBV5-1 | TGCGCCAGCAGCTTGGAGGGGTTTAGATATGGCTACACCTTC | CASSLEGFRYGYTF
. | TRBJ2-6 | . | TRBV7-9 | TGTGCCAGCAGCGGGCCTGGGGCCAACGTCCTGACTTTC | CASSGPGANVLTF
TRBD1 | TRBJ2-7 | . | TRBV11-2 | TGTGCCAGCAGCACGGGACAGGGCTCCTACGAGCAGTACTTC | CASSTGQGSYEQYF
TRBD1 | TRBJ2-1 | once | TRBV6-5 | TGTGCCACCTACACCGGGACAGGGTTGGTTGGTGAGCAGTTCTTC | CATYTGTGLVGEQFF
TRBD2 | TRBJ2-2 | . | TRBV4-3 | TGCGCCAGCAGCCAAGATCGTACTAGCGGGGGGCTGGACACCGGGGAGCTGTTTTTT | CASSQDRTSGGLDTGELFF
. | TRBJ1-6 | . | TRBV10-2 | TGCGCCAGCAGATTAAGTGGGGGGGGCCACAATTCACCCCTCCACTTT | CASRLSGGGHNSPLHF
TRBD1 | TRBJ1-6 | . | TRBV27 | TGTGCCAGCAGTCCCCGGGACAGACTATCACCCCTCCACTTT | CASSPRDRLSPLHF
. | TRBJ1-1 | once | TRBV2 | TGTGCCAGCAGTCAAAGACAGTTGTACACTGAAGCTTTCTTT | CASSQRQLYTEAFF
TRBD1 | TRBJ2-2 | . | TRBV9 | TGTGCCAGCAGCCGCTCCGGGACAGGGCTTGGGTACACCGGGGAGCTGTTTTTT | CASSRSGTGLGYTGELFF
. | TRBJ2-2 | . | TRBV28 | TGTGCCAGCAGTACTAACACCGGGGAGCTGTTTTTT | CASSTNTGELFF
TRBD2 | TRBJ2-1 | . | TRBV11-3 | TGTGCCAGCAGCTTAGGCCCTAGCGGGTCCTCTAGGGTCTACAATGAGCAGTTCTTC | CASSLGPSGSSRVYNEQFF
TRBD1 | TRBJ1-1 | . | TRBV5-6 | TGTGCCAGCAGCTTAGCGACAGGGGGCCTGGGGGAGACTGAAGCTTTCTTT | CASSLATGGLGETEAFF
. | TRBJ1-6 | few | TRBV7-3 | TGTGCCAGCAGCGAACAGGGTACGCTAGGCTCACCCCTCCACTTT | CASSEQGTLGSPLHF
. | TRBJ2-3 | . | TRBV9 | TGTGCCAGCAGCGTAGTGGGGGATGGGGCCGGGGGGCAGTATTTT | CASSVVGDGAGGQYF
TRBD1 | TRBJ2-3 | . | TRBV6-1 | TGTGCCACCCGACAGGGAAGCACAGATACGCAGTATTTT | CATRQGSTDTQYF
TRBD1 | TRBJ1-1 | . | TRBV5-1 | TGCGCCAGCAGCTTGGACCAGGGGGAGAATGAAGCTTTCTTT | CASSLDQGENEAFF
. | TRBJ1-1 | . | TRBV6-5 | TGTGCCGCCCGCGCGGGGACTGAAGCTTTCTTT | CAARAGTEAFF